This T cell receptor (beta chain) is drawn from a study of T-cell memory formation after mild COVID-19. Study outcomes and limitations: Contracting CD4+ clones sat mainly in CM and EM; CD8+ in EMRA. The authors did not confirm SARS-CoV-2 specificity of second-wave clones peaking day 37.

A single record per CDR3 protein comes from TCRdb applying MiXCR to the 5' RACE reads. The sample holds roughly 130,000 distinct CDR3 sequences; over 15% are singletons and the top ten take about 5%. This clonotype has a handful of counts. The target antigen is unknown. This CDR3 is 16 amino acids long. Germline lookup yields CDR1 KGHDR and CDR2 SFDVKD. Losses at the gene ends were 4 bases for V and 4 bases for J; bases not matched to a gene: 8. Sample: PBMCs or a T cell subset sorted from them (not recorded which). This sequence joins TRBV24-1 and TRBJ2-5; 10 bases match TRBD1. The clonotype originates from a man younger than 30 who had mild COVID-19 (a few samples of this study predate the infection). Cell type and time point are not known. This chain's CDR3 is CATSDPSGTGVETQYF. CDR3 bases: TGTGCCACCAGTGACCCATCCGGGACAGGGGTAGAGACCCAGTACTTC.